Presented here are 14 T cell receptor beta chains from one specimen sequenced in a study of T-cell memory formation after mild COVID-19. TCRdb independently ran MiXCR on the 5' RACE reads; one entry per CDR3 protein. The sample consists of 450,000 to 650,000 distinct CDR3 sequences, roughly 21% of them appearing once. Sequences were obtained from PBMCs or a T cell subset sorted from them (not recorded which). Receptor source: an adult woman who had mild COVID-19 (a few samples of this study predate the infection). Cell type and time point are not known.

This clonotype showed up many times. V usage is TRBV18 and J usage is TRBJ1-1; D call uncertain. The germline V gene encodes CDR1 KGHSH and CDR2 LQKENI. The V end lost 2 bases, the J end lost 1 base, and 2 bases lay between the germline ends. The CDR3 totals 12 residues. In nucleotides, the CDR3 is TGTGCCAGCTCACCAGGGAACACTGAAGCTTTCTTT. It yields the protein CASSPGNTEAFF.

This clonotype turned up a few times. V is TRBV20-1 and J is TRBJ2-1; 12 positions agree with TRBD2. Germline V gene sequence: CDR1 DFQATT, CDR2 SNEGSKA (reference sequence). Trimming took 5 bases from V and 9 from J; bases not matched to a gene: 14. The CDR3 is 16 amino acids. The CDR3 nucleotides read TGCAGTGCTCCCCTACTAGCGGGAGGCGGGTATGGTGAGCAGTTCTTC. The encoded protein is CSAPLLAGGGYGEQFF.

This clonotype was observed a handful of times. The chain employs TRBV9 and TRBJ2-1, with TRBD2 identical over 7 bases. Germline V gene sequence: CDR1 SGDLS, CDR2 YYNGEE. V lost 4 bases to trimming and J lost 7 bases; unmatched junction nucleotides: 14. The CDR3 extends over 16 amino acids. CDR3 loop: CASSTLSHGGKNEQFF. The CDR3 nucleotides are TGTGCCAGCAGCACTTTATCTCACGGGGGGAAGAATGAGCAGTTCTTC.

The table lists this clonotype with a few counts. The rearrangement uses TRBV15 and TRBJ2-1, with TRBD2 identical over 7 bases. Germline trimming cut 2 bases from V and 3 bases from J; bases unmatched to any gene: 7. This CDR3 spans 16 amino acids. Germline CDR1 LNHNV, CDR2 YYDKDF (reference sequence). CDR3 nucleotides: TGTGCCACCAGCAGACCCCCTGGCGGGGGCTACAATGAGCAGTTCTTC. It translates to CATSRPPGGGYNEQFF.

This clonotype came up a few times. V gene TRBV5-1 combines with J gene TRBJ2-2; 9 bases match TRBD1. The V segment lost 2 bases and the J segment 3 bases; nucleotides outside the gene matches: 2. Germline V lookup: CDR1 SGHRS, CDR2 YFSETQ. The CDR3 spans 15 residues. CDR3 DNA: TGCGCCAGCAGCTTCGGACAGGGGTACACCGGGGAGCTGTTTTTT. It codes for CASSFGQGYTGELFF. Looking up the rest from reference TRBV5-1 and TRBJ2-2 gives the full variable domain: KAGVTQTPRYLIKTRGQQVTLSCSPISGHRSVSWYQQTPGQGLQFLFEYFSETQRNKGNFPGRFSGRQFSNSRSEMNVSTLELGDSALYLCASSFGQGYTGELFFGEGSRLTVL.

This chain links TRBV24-1 with TRBJ1-1; tentatively, D is TRBD1 (5 bases). The germline CDR1 and CDR2 sequences are KGHDR and SFDVKD. Trimming removed 4 bases from V and 1 base from J, with 15 bases in between. CDR3 size: 16 residues. CDR3 DNA: TGTGCCACCAGTGAGGCCGGGACTGGGGGGAACACTGAAGCTTTCTTT. Translation: CATSEAGTGGNTEAFF.

This clonotype was counted many times. The rearrangement uses TRBV5-5 and TRBJ1-1; D not certain. Looked up from germline, CDR1 is SGHKS and CDR2 is YYEKEE (reference sequence). V lost 1 base to trimming and J lost 1 base, with 5 bases between them. This CDR3 is built from 13 residues. CDR3 loop: CASSLYENTEAFF. The CDR3 region has the DNA TGTGCCAGCAGCTTGTACGAGAACACTGAAGCTTTCTTT.

This clonotype was picked up a small number of times. The V and J genes are TRBV5-1 and TRBJ1-6; 11 bases are shared with TRBD1. Unmatched junction bases numbered 3, after V lost 3 bases and J lost 1 base. Per the germline V gene, CDR1 is SGHRS and CDR2 is YFSETQ. CDR3 length equals 17 residues. As DNA, the CDR3 is TGCGCCAGCAGCTCGGGACAGGGGGAATCCTATAATTCACCCCTCCACTTT. It codes for CASSSGQGESYNSPLHF.

V usage is TRBV6-5 and J usage is TRBJ1-2; TRBD1 matches at 9 bases. This CDR3 has 13 residues. Germline values: CDR1 MNHEY, CDR2 SVGAGI. With 11 bases clipped from V and 3 bases from J, the junction kept 7 bases outside the gene matches. The CDR3 DNA reads as TGTGCCGGACACAGGGGGCCGGACTATGGCTACACCTTC. As protein: CAGHRGPDYGYTF.

This clonotype was observed a handful of times. The chain employs TRBV6-1 and TRBJ1-2; D might be TRBD1 (5 bases). Germline CDR1 is MNHNS and CDR2 is SASEGT. This CDR3 is built from 15 residues. V was clipped by 3 bases and J by 4 bases, with 15 bases between them. As DNA, the CDR3 is TGTGCCAGCAGTGATTGGGGGGGACCCACCTATGGCTACACCTTC. Translated: CASSDWGGPTYGYTF.

This sequence joins TRBV12-3 or TRBV12-4 and TRBJ2-4, with D unresolved. CDR3 size: 14 residues. Trimming cost V 6 bases and J 1 base, with 10 bases left between them. The CDR3 spells CASSTAYAKNIQYF. CDR3 bases: TGTGCCAGCAGCACCGCATACGCCAAAAACATTCAGTACTTC.

The V call is TRBV20-1, the J call TRBJ2-5; D perhaps matches TRBD1 (6 bases). Germline V gene data show CDR1 as DFQATT and CDR2 as SNEGSKA (reference sequence). The CDR3 totals 13 residues. V was shortened by 6 bases and J by 2 bases, with 13 bases between the two germline ends. In DNA form, the CDR3 reads TGCAGTGCCATGGACAGCCTACAAGAGACCCAGTACTTC. It yields the protein CSAMDSLQETQYF.

The table lists this clonotype with a few counts. The chain is built from TRBV20-1 and TRBJ2-7; 9 bases are shared with TRBD1. Germline values: CDR1 DFQATT, CDR2 SNEGSKA (reference sequence). After removal of 5 bases from V and 3 bases from J, the junction contained 2 bases not matched to a gene. The CDR3 totals 12 residues. The CDR3, as DNA: TGCAGTGCTTTGGACAGGGGCTACGAGCAGTACTTC. Translated: CSALDRGYEQYF.

J is TRBJ1-4 and V is TRBV5-1; D remains unclear. V gave up 0 bases and J gave up 6 bases, with 6 bases separating them. The V gene's germline CDR1 is SGHRS and CDR2 YFSETQ. This CDR3 comprises 13 residues. CDR3 region: CASSLGPYEKLFF. The CDR3 DNA reads TGCGCCAGCAGCTTGGGCCCCTATGAAAAACTGTTTTTT.